This paragraph reports one TCR beta chain. Sequenced by immunoSEQ multiplex PCR; TCRdb stores in-frame clones only, minus some. The sample yields about 160,000 clones, about 90% seen once. The CDR3 runs to 17 residues. Trimming stripped 4 bases from V and 0 bases from J, with 16 bases between. The germline V gene encodes CDR1 MDHEN and CDR2 SYDVKM. This sample stems from a study of T cell responses to AZD1222 COVID-19 vaccine. The V call is TRBV28, the J call TRBJ1-3; TRBD1 might be the D (5 bases). The clonotype was recovered from an adult in good health. The sample here was peripheral blood, taken on day 0 of MenACWY control vaccination. The CDR3 here is CASSSGGIGSSGNTIYF. The CDR3 nucleotides are TGTGCCAGCAGTTCCGGGGGGATTGGGAGCTCTGGAAACACCATATATTTT.